Presented here are 8 T cell receptor beta chains from one specimen sequenced in a study of T cell responses to AZD1222 COVID-19 vaccine. Produced via immunoSEQ multiplex PCR; TCRdb's table is partial and in-frame only. Here the sample spans around 80,000 clones, about 88% being singletons. Source: peripheral blood, taken on day 0 of AZD1222 vaccination. The receptors were sampled from an adult in good health.

This clone was seen just once. The chain employs TRBV19 and TRBJ1-3; 7 nucleotides agree with TRBD1. The CDR3 length is 17 residues. Germline CDR1 LNHDA, CDR2 SQIVND (reference sequence). With V trimmed by 5 bases and J by 0 bases, 10 bases remained unmatched. CDR3 coding DNA: TGTGCCAGTAGTGACTCAACAGGGGAGAGCTCTGGAAACACCATATATTTT. Amino acids: CASSDSTGESSGNTIYF.

The rearrangement uses TRBV3-1 (or the pseudogene TRBV3-2) and TRBJ1-1, with 9 bases matching TRBD1. V lost 6 bases, J lost 5 bases, and 4 bases stayed unmatched. Germline-derived CDR1 and CDR2 are LGHDT and YNNKEL (reference sequence). The length of the CDR3 is 13 residues. The DNA of the CDR3 is TGTGCCAGCAGTCAACAGGGGGCGACTGAAGCTTTCTTT. Translating gives CASSQQGATEAFF.

V usage is TRBV6-2 or TRBV6-3 and J usage is TRBJ1-5; 8 nucleotides match TRBD1. The CDR3 is 16 residues long. J gave up 2 bases and V 5 bases, and 8 bases lay outside the gene matches. Germline CDR1 MNHEY, CDR2 SVGEGT. CDR3 loop: CASSPDRVSGNQPQHF. Written as DNA, the CDR3 is TGTGCCAGCAGTCCGGACAGGGTCTCTGGCAATCAGCCCCAGCATTTT.

The chain couples TRBV30 to TRBJ2-4; 11 bases line up with TRBD2. Trimming at V came to 5 bases and at J to 0 bases, leaving 6 bases not matched to a gene. The CDR3 covers 16 residues. Germline assignment: CDR1 GTSNPN and CDR2 SVGIG (reference sequence). The CDR3 region is CAWGGLAEIAKNIQYF. In DNA, the CDR3 is TGTGCCTGGGGGGGACTAGCGGAGATAGCCAAAAACATTCAGTACTTC.

The V gene is TRBV11-2, the J gene TRBJ2-7, with 9 bases lining up with TRBD1. Germline V CDR1 and CDR2: SGHAT, FQNNGV. CDR3 length: 16 amino acids. V shed 4 bases and J 5 bases; nucleotides not matched to a gene: 12. The CDR3: CASSSLQGQGSNEQYF. In DNA form, the CDR3 reads TGTGCCAGCAGCTCCCTCCAAGGACAGGGGAGCAACGAGCAGTACTTC.

V and J are TRBV12-3 or TRBV12-4 and TRBJ2-3; TRBD2 is a possible D gene (6 bases). Trimming removed 6 bases at V and 7 bases at J, with 11 bases between. The CDR3 contains 12 residues. CDR3 loop: CASSASAHTQYF. The CDR3 DNA reads as TGTGCCAGCAGCGCTAGCGCGCATACGCAGTATTTT.

This chain connects TRBV7-6 to TRBJ2-1, with no clear D. V lost 1 base, J lost 0 bases, and 7 bases lay in between. Germline CDR1 and CDR2: SGHVS and FNYEAQ. This CDR3 has 15 residues. CDR3 nucleotides: TGTGCCAGCAGCTTAGAGGTAAGCTCCTACAATGAGCAGTTCTTC. Its translation is CASSLEVSSYNEQFF. The full variable domain, in which reference TRBV7-6 and TRBJ2-1 provide the parts outside the CDR3, is GAGVSQSPRYKVTKRGQDVALRCDPISGHVSLYWYRQALGQGPEFLTYFNYEAQQDKSGLPNDRFSAERPEGSISTLTIQRTEQRDSAMYRCASSLEVSSYNEQFFGPGTRLTVL.

This sequence joins TRBV5-1 and TRBJ1-1; the D is unclear. The V end lost 1 base, the J end lost 12 bases, and 10 bases lay between the germline ends. The CDR3 length is 11 residues. Germline V CDR1 and CDR2: SGHRS, YFSETQ. This CDR3 is CASSLNVETFF. The DNA of the CDR3 is TGCGCCAGCAGCTTGAACGTAGAAACTTTCTTT.